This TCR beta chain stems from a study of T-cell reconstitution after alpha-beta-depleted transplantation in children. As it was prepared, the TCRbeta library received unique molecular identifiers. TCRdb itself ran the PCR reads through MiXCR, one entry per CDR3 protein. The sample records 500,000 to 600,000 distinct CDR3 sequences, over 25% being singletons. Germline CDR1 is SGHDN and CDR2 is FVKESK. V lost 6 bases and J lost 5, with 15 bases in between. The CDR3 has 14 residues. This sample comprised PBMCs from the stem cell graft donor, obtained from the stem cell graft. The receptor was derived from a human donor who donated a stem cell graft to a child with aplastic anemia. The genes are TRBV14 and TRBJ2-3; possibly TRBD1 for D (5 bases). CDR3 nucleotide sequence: TGTGCCAGCAGTCCGAGACCCAGGGAAGATACGCAGTATTTT. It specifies CASSPRPREDTQYF. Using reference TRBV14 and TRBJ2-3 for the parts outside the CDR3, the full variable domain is EAGVTQFPSHSVIEKGQTVTLRCDPISGHDNLYWYRRVMGKEIKFLLHFVKESKQDESGMPNNRFLAERTGGTYSTLKVQPAELEDSGVYFCASSPRPREDTQYFGPGTRLTVL.